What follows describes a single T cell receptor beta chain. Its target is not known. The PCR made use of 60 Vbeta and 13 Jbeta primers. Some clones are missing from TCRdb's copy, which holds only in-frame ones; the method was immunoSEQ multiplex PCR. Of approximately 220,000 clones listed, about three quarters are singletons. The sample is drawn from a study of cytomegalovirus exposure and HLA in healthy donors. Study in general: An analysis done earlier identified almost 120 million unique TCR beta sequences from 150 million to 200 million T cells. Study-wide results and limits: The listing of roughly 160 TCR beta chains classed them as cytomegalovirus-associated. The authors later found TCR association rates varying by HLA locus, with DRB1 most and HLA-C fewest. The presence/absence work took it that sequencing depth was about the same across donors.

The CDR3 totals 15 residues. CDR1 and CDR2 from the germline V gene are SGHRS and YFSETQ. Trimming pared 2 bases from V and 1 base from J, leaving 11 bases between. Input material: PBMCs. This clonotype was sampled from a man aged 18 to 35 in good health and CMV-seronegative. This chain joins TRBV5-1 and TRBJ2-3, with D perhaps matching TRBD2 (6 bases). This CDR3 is CASSFSGGGTDTQYF. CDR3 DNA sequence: TGCGCCAGCAGCTTTTCCGGAGGGGGCACAGATACGCAGTATTTT.